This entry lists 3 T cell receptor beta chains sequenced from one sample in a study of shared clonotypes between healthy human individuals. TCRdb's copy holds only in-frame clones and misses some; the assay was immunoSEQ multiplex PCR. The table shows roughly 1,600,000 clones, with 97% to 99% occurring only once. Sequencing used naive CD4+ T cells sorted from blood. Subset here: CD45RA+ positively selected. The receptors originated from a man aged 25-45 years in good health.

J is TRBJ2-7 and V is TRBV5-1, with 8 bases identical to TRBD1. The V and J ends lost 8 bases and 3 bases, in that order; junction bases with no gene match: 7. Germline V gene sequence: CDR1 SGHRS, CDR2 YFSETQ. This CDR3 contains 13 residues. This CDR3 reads CASGQGSIYEQYF. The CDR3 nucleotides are TGCGCCAGTGGACAGGGTTCCATCTACGAGCAGTACTTC.

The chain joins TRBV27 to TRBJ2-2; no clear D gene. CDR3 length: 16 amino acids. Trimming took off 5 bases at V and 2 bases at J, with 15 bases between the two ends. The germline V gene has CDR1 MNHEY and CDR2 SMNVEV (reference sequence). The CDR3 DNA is TGTGCCAGCAGTCGACCCGGGCTTGGAAACACCGGGGAGCTGTTTTTT. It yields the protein CASSRPGLGNTGELFF.

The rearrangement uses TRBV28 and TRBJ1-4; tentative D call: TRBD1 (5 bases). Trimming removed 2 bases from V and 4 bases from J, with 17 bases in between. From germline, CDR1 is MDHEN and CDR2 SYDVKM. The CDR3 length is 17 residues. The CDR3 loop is CASSLPGGVLNNEKLFF. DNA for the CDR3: TGTGCCAGCAGTTTACCCGGGGGTGTCCTCAATAATGAAAAACTGTTTTTT.